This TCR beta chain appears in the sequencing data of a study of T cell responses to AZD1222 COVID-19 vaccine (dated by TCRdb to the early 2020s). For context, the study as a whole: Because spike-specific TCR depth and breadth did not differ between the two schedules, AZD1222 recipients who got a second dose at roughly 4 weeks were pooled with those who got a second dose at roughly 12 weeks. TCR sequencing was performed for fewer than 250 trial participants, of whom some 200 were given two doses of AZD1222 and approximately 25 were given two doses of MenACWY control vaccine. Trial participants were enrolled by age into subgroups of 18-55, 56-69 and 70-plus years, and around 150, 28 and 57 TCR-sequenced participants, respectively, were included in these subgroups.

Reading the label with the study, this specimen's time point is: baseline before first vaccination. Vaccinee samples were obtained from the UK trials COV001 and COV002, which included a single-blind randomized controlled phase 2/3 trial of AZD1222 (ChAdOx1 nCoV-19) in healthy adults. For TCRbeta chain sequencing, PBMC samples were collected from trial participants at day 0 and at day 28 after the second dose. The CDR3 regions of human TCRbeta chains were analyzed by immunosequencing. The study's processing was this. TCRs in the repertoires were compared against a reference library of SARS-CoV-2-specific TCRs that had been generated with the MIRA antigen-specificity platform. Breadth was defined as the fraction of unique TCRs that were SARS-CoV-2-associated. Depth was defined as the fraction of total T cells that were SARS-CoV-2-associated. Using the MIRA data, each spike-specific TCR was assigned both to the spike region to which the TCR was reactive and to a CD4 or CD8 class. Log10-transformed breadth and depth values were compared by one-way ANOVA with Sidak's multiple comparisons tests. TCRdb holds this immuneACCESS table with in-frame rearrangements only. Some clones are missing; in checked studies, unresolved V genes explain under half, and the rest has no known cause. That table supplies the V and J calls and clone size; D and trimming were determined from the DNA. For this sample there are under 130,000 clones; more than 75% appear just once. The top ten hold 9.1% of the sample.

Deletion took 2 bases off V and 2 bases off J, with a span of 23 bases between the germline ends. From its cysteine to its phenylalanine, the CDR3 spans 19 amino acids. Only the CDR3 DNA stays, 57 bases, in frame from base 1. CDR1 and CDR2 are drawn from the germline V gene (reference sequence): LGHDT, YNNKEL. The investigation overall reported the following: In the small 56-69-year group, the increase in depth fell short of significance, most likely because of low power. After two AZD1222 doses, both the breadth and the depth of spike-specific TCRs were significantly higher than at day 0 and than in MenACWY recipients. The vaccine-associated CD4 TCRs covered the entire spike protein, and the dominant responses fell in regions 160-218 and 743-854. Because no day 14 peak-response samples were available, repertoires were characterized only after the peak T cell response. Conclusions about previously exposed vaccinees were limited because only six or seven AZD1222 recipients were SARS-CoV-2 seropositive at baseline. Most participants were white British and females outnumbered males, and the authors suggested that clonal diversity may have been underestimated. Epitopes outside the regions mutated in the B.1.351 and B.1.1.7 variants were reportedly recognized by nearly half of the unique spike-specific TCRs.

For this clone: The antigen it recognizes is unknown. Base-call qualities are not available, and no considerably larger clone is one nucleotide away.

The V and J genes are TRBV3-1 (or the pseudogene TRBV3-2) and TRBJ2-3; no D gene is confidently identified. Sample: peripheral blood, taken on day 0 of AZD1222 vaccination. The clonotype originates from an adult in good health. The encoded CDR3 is CASSQHPAGSQALTDTQYF. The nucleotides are TGTGCCAGCAGCCAACACCCCGCCGGGTCCCAGGCCCTCACAGATACGCAGTATTTT.